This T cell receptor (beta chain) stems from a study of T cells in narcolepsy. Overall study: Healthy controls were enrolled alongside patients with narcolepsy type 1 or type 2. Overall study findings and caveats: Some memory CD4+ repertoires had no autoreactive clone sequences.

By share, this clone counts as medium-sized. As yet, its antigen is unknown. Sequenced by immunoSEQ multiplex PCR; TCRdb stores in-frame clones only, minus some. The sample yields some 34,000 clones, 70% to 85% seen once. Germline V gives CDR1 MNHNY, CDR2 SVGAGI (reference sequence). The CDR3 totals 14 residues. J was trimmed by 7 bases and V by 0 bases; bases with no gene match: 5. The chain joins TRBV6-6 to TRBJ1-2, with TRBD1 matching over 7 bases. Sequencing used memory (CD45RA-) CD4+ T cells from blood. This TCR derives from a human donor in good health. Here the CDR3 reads CASSYSQTGSGYTF. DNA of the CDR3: TGTGCCAGCAGTTACTCCCAGACAGGGAGTGGCTACACCTTC.